Shown below are 21 T cell receptor beta chains from a single sample sequenced in a study of cytomegalovirus exposure and HLA in healthy donors. PCR used 60 Vbeta primers and 13 Jbeta primers. Method: immunoSEQ multiplex PCR; TCRdb's copy keeps in-frame clones and lacks some. The sample shows around 150,000 clones, roughly 79% of them seen only once. Sequencing input: PBMCs. These receptors originate from a man aged 25-45 years in good health and CMV-seropositive.

The rearrangement uses TRBV6-6 and TRBJ2-5; D possibly corresponds to TRBD1 (5 bases). The last part of the DNA fits TRBJ2-7 better; the J call may be wrong. The length of the CDR3 is 14 residues. The V gene's germline CDR1 is MNHNY and CDR2 SVGAGI (reference sequence). In DNA, the CDR3 is TGTGCCAGCAGTTACTCAGAGAATCAGGGCGAGCAGTACTTC. Amino acid sequence: CASSYSENQGEQYF.

The chain uses TRBV28 and TRBJ1-4; tentatively, D is TRBD1 (5 bases). Germline CDR1 reads MDHEN; CDR2 reads SYDVKM. This CDR3 contains 17 residues. The germline V and J ends were trimmed by 2 bases and 3 bases, with 16 bases remaining between them. In DNA form, the CDR3 reads TGTGCCAGCAGTTTACCCCGGGGGGGATCAGCTAATGAAAAACTGTTTTTT. Its translation is CASSLPRGGSANEKLFF.

This clone was recorded a few times. The J gene is TRBJ2-3, the V gene TRBV10-2, with D perhaps TRBD2 (6 bases). There are 15 residues in the CDR3. The ends were cut back, 1 base at V and 0 bases at J, with 8 bases in the middle. Per the germline V gene, CDR1 is WSHSY and CDR2 is SAAADI. The CDR3, as DNA: TGCGCCAGCAGTGAGTTAGCGGCTAGCACAGATACGCAGTATTTT. This gives the protein CASSELAASTDTQYF.

The chain has TRBV15 and TRBJ2-7; D uncertain. There are 13 residues in the CDR3. With 0 bases removed from V and 3 bases from J, the gap between germline ends came to 6 bases. Germline values: CDR1 LNHNV, CDR2 YYDKDF (reference sequence). DNA of the CDR3: TGTGCCACCAGCAGAGACGAGAACTACGAGCAGTACTTC. Translating gives CATSRDENYEQYF.

The CDR3 DNA reads as TGTGCCAGCAGAGACAGGGGCCCTCTTTACGAGCAGTACTTC. Protein product: CASRDRGPLYEQYF. V gene TRBV28 combines with J gene TRBJ2-7; TRBD1 agrees at 8 bases. After removal of 6 bases from V and 4 bases from J, the junction contained 8 bases not matched to a gene. CDR3 length equals 14 residues. From germline, CDR1 is MDHEN and CDR2 SYDVKM.

The sample holds a few counts of this clone. The chain joins TRBV7-2 to TRBJ1-1; TRBD1 aligns across 9 bases. Germline V gene lookup returns CDR1 SGHTA and CDR2 FQGNSA. The CDR3 is 16 residues long. V trimming: 7 bases; J trimming: 3 bases; junction bases outside the gene matches: 12. The CDR3, as DNA: TGTGCCAGCATCCGGGACAGGGTGCGAGGAGACACTGAAGCTTTCTTT. Translation: CASIRDRVRGDTEAFF.

The chain carries TRBV7-8 and TRBJ2-1; TRBD1 aligns across 7 bases. V gave up 5 bases and J gave up 0 bases; unmatched junction bases: 4. Germline CDR1 SGHVS, CDR2 FQNEAQ. The CDR3 extends over 15 amino acids. The CDR3 DNA reads as TGTGCCAGCAGCCAACAGGGGAGCTCCTACAATGAGCAGTTCTTC. Translation gives CASSQQGSSYNEQFF.

The gene calls are TRBV5-1 and TRBJ2-3, with D perhaps matching TRBD1 (6 bases). CDR1 SGHRS and CDR2 YFSETQ come from the germline V gene. Between the trimmed V and J ends, which lost 0 bases and 1 base, there was a span of 12 bases. The CDR3 runs to 16 residues. The CDR3 spells CASSLAQGWGTDTQYF. The CDR3 DNA is TGCGCCAGCAGCTTGGCCCAGGGGTGGGGCACAGATACGCAGTATTTT.

V gene TRBV9 combines with J gene TRBJ2-1, with 9 nucleotides matching TRBD2. The germline gives CDR1 SGDLS, CDR2 YYNGEE. This CDR3 contains 15 residues. V lost 3 bases, J lost 7 bases, and 8 bases stayed unmatched. CDR3: CASSEAGGPRNEQFF. CDR3 in DNA: TGTGCCAGCAGCGAGGCGGGGGGGCCGAGGAATGAGCAGTTCTTC.

The V gene is TRBV6-5, the J gene TRBJ2-1, with TRBD2 matching over 8 bases. CDR3 length: 15 residues. CDR1 and CDR2 (germline): MNHEY, SVGAGI. The V segment lost 2 bases and the J segment 7 bases; nucleotides outside the gene matches: 7. CDR3 sequence: CASSYDLAGRNEQFF. The CDR3 DNA reads as TGTGCCAGCAGTTACGACTTAGCGGGGAGGAATGAGCAGTTCTTC.

The chain joins TRBV5-4 to TRBJ1-2, with 10 bases aligning to TRBD1. Germline CDR1 SGHNT, CDR2 YYREEE (reference sequence). This CDR3 has 13 amino acids. The V segment lost 4 bases and the J segment 8 bases; nucleotides outside the gene matches: 5. The CDR3: CASSRGTGVGYTF. The CDR3 DNA sequence: TGTGCCAGCAGCCGTGGGACAGGGGTCGGCTACACCTTC.

This clone was detected only once. The J gene is TRBJ2-5, the V gene TRBV19; D might be TRBD2 (7 bases). CDR3 length: 15 residues. V was shortened by 8 bases and J by 6 bases, with 22 bases between the two germline ends. Germline V gene sequence: CDR1 LNHDA, CDR2 SQIVND (reference sequence). The DNA of the CDR3 is TGTGCCAGTTCCCAGGGAGTGGGAGGGGGAAAGACCCAGTACTTC. Residues: CASSQGVGGGKTQYF.

The chain couples TRBV19 to TRBJ1-2, with D perhaps matching TRBD1 (5 bases). This CDR3 is built from 13 residues. CDR1 is LNHDA, CDR2 SQIVND, per germline (reference sequence). The germline V and J ends were trimmed by 4 bases and 4 bases, with 10 bases remaining between them. The CDR3 reads CASSTGIGYGYTF. The CDR3 DNA reads TGTGCCAGTAGTACAGGGATCGGCTATGGCTACACCTTC.

The chain couples TRBV2 to TRBJ2-5; no reliable D call. CDR1 SNHLY and CDR2 FYNNEI come from the germline V gene. V lost 3 bases, J lost 5 bases, and 10 bases lay in between. This CDR3 comprises 13 residues. The CDR3 protein is CASSEGRVETQYF. For the CDR3, the DNA is TGTGCCAGCAGTGAGGGTCGGGTCGAGACCCAGTACTTC.

This rearrangement joins TRBV6-5 to TRBJ2-1; weak D call: TRBD1 (5 bases). The CDR3 runs to 14 residues. With 2 bases removed from V and 10 bases from J, the gap between germline ends came to 15 bases. CDR1 MNHEY and CDR2 SVGAGI come from the germline V gene. CDR3 sequence reads: CASSYVDTSYEQFF. The CDR3 nucleotides are TGTGCCAGCAGTTACGTGGACACTTCATACGAGCAGTTCTTC.

The chain links TRBV5-1 to TRBJ2-7, with 8 bases that match TRBD2. Germline assignment: CDR1 SGHRS and CDR2 YFSETQ. V was pared by 3 bases and J by 1 base, with 6 bases of the junction left unmatched. This CDR3 is 15 amino acids long. CDR3 amino acids: CASSSQGGGSYEQYF. CDR3 sequence (DNA): TGCGCCAGCAGCTCCCAGGGCGGGGGGTCCTACGAGCAGTACTTC. The full variable domain, its missing parts supplied by reference TRBV5-1 and TRBJ2-7, is KAGVTQTPRYLIKTRGQQVTLSCSPISGHRSVSWYQQTPGQGLQFLFEYFSETQRNKGNFPGRFSGRQFSNSRSEMNVSTLELGDSALYLCASSSQGGGSYEQYFGPGTRLTVT.

The genes are TRBV7-8 and TRBJ1-5, with D possibly matching TRBD1 (5 bases). The CDR3 covers 18 residues. Germline V lookup: CDR1 SGHVS, CDR2 FQNEAQ. The V gene lost 1 base and the J gene lost 1 base, with 17 bases spanning the gap. CDR3 DNA: TGTGCCAGCAGCTTAGTGTTGGCAGGGCAAATCAGCAATCAGCCCCAGCATTTT. As protein: CASSLVLAGQISNQPQHF. Complete variable domain (other parts from reference TRBV7-8 and TRBJ1-5): GAGVSQSPRYKVAKRGQDVALRCDPISGHVSLFWYQQALGQGPEFLTYFQNEAQLDKSGLPSDRFFAERPEGSVSTLKIQRTQQEDSAVYLCASSLVLAGQISNQPQHFGDGTRLSIL.

The V and J genes are TRBV6-6 and TRBJ1-5; a weak D match, TRBD1 (6 bases). From germline, CDR1 is MNHNY and CDR2 SVGAGI (reference sequence). The CDR3 is made up of 14 amino acids. Trimming removed 6 bases at V and 1 base at J, with 10 bases between. CDR3 sequence: CASRLTGSNQPQHF. The CDR3 nucleotides are TGTGCCAGCAGGCTCACAGGGAGCAATCAGCCCCAGCATTTT.

The V and J genes are TRBV5-4 and TRBJ2-7, with TRBD1 matching 7 bases. Germline CDR1 is SGHNT and CDR2 is YYREEE (reference sequence). CDR3 length: 14 residues. V was clipped by 4 bases and J by 2 bases; unmatched bases: 6. The CDR3 nucleotides read TGTGCCAGCAGCGCTACAACAGGGGCCTACGAGCAGTACTTC. Translating gives CASSATTGAYEQYF.

The genes are TRBV7-9 and TRBJ2-7; D may be TRBD2 (6 bases). V lost 5 bases and J lost 6, with 14 bases in between. CDR3 length equals 13 residues. The germline V gene has CDR1 SEHNR and CDR2 FQNEAQ (reference sequence). CDR3 sequence (DNA): TGTGCCAGCAGCCCCAACTTGGGAGGCGAGCAGTACTTC. Amino acid sequence: CASSPNLGGEQYF.

The chain is built from TRBV29-1 and TRBJ2-7, with a weak D call TRBD1 (6 bases). Germline CDR1 is SQVTM and CDR2 is ANQGSEA. This CDR3 is built from 13 residues. V lost 4 bases to trimming and J lost 2 bases, with 12 bases between them. CDR3 region: CSVVGTSPYEQYF. The CDR3 DNA is TGCAGCGTTGTGGGGACATCGCCCTACGAGCAGTACTTC.